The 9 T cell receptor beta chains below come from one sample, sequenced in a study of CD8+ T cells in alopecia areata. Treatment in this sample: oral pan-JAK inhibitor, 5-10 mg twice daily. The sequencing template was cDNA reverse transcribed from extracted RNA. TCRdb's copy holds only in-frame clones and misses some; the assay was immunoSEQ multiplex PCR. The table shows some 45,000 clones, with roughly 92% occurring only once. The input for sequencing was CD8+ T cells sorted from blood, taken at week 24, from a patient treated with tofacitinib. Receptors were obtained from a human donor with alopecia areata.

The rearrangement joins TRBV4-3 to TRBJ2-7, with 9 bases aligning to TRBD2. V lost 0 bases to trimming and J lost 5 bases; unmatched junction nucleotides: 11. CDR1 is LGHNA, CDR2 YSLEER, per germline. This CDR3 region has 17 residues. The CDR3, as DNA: TGCGCCAGCAGCCAAGATCTTCCTGCGGGGGGGCCCCACGAGCAGTACTTC. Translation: CASSQDLPAGGPHEQYF.

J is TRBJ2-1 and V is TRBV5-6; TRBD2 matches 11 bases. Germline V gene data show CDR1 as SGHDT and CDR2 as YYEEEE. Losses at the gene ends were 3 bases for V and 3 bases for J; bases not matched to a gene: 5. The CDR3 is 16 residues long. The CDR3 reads CASSWETSGVYNEQFF. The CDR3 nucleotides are TGTGCCAGCAGCTGGGAGACTAGCGGGGTCTACAATGAGCAGTTCTTC.

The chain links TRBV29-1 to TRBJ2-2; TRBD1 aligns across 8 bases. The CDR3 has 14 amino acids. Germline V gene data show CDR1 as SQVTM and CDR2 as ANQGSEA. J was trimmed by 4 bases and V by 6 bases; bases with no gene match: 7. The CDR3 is CSVDPTGGTGELFF. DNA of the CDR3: TGCAGCGTGGACCCCACAGGGGGCACCGGGGAGCTGTTTTTT.

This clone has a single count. As DNA, the CDR3 is TGTGCCAGCAGTTTTGTCGGAATCTCCTACGAGCAGTACTTC. Its translation: CASSFVGISYEQYF. The genes are TRBV27 and TRBJ2-7, with D uncertain. The CDR3 spans 14 residues. CDR1 and CDR2 from the germline V gene are MNHEY and SMNVEV (reference sequence). V was clipped by 3 bases and J by 0 bases, with 9 bases between them.

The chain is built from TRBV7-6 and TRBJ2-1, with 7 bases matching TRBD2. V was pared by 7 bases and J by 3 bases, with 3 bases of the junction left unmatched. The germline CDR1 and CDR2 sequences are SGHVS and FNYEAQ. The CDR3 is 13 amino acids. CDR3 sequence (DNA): TGTGCCAGCAAGGGACTAAGCTACAATGAGCAGTTCTTC. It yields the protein CASKGLSYNEQFF.

The CDR3: CASSQGGGATDTQYF. CDR3 DNA: TGTGCCAGCAGCCAAGGGGGGGGAGCCACAGATACGCAGTATTTT. The chain carries TRBV4-2 and TRBJ2-3; 7 nucleotides agree with TRBD2. Losses at the gene ends were 1 base for V and 2 bases for J; bases not matched to a gene: 3. CDR1 and CDR2 (germline): LGHNA, YNFKEQ. CDR3 length: 15 residues.

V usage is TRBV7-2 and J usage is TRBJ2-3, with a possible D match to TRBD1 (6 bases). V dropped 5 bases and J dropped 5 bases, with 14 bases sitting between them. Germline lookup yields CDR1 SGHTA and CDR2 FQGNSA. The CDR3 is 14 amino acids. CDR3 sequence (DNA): TGTGCCAGCAGCACGGGGCCACAGGGAGATACGCAGTATTTT. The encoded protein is CASSTGPQGDTQYF.

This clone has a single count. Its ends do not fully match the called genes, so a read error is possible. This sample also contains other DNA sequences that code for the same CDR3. This chain's CDR3 is CASSVEVYNGIYEQYF. The CDR3 DNA reads TGTGCCAGCAGTGTAGAGGTGTACAACGGAATCTACGAGCAGTACTTC. This chain uses TRBV9 with TRBJ2-7; unclear D gene. Germline CDR1 SGDLS, CDR2 YYNGEE. CDR3 length: 16 amino acids.

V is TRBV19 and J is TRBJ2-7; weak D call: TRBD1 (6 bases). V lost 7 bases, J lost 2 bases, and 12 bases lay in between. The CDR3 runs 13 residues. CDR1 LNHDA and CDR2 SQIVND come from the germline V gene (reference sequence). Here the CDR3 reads CASNPGTPYEQYF. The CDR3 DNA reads TGTGCCAGTAATCCCGGGACACCCTACGAGCAGTACTTC.